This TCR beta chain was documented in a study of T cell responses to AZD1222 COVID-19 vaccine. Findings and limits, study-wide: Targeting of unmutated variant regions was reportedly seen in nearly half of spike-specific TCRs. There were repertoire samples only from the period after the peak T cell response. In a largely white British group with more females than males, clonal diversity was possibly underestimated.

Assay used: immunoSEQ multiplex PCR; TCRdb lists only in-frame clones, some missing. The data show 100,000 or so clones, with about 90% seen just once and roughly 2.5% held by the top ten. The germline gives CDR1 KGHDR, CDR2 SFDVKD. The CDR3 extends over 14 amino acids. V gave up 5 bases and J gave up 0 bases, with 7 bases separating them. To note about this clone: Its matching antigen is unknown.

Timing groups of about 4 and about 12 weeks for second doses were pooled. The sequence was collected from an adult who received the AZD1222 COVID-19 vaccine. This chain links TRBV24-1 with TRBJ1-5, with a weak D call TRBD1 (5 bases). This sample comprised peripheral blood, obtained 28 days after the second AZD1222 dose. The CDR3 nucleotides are TGTGCCACCAGTGGGGGCTATAGCAATCAGCCCCAGCATTTT. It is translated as CATSGGYSNQPQHF.